This T cell receptor beta chain was documented in a study of blood T cell repertoires in COVID-19. Germline V gene lookup returns CDR1 SGHTA and CDR2 FQGNSA. V lost 1 base and J lost 6; bases outside the gene matches: 6. CDR3 length equals 15 residues. Sequencing was performed with immunoSEQ multiplex PCR; in TCRdb, only in-frame clones are kept and a portion is missing. The sample contains about 150,000 clones, 76% of which appear only once. The sample was peripheral blood. This clonotype was sampled from an elderly woman with acute or convalescent COVID-19. V and J are TRBV7-2 and TRBJ2-1; 7 positions agree with TRBD2. CDR3 sequence reads: CASSLDRGRVNEQFF. Here the CDR3 DNA reads TGTGCCAGCAGCTTAGATCGAGGGAGGGTCAATGAGCAGTTCTTC.